The next 31 T cell receptor beta chains were all read from a single sample in a study of identical twins. Via MiXCR, TCRdb re-called the 5' RACE reads, giving one row per CDR3 protein. The data hold 400,000 to 500,000 distinct CDR3 sequences, with approximately 18% observed a single time. Sequenced input: naive T cells sorted from blood. These receptors all come from a man aged 50-60 years in good health.

The chain recombines TRBV4-3 with TRBJ1-4, with 8 bases matching TRBD1. The trim removed 0 bases at V and 5 bases at J, leaving 8 bases unmatched. This CDR3 contains 17 residues. Looked up from germline, CDR1 is LGHNA and CDR2 is YSLEER. The CDR3 region has the DNA TGCGCCAGCAGCCAAGACCCGACAGGGGAATCGAATGAAAAACTGTTTTTT. Translated: CASSQDPTGESNEKLFF.

This clonotype has at least ten counts. The chain employs TRBV5-5 and TRBJ2-1; tentatively, D is TRBD2 (6 bases). CDR1 and CDR2 from the germline V gene are SGHKS and YYEKEE (reference sequence). V dropped 3 bases and J dropped 7 bases, with 11 bases sitting between them. The CDR3 sequence is 13 residues long. DNA for the CDR3: TGTGCCAGCAGCTGGTGGGGGGTTAATGAGCAGTTCTTC. Its translation: CASSWWGVNEQFF.

The table lists this clonotype with many counts. The rearrangement uses TRBV18 and TRBJ1-1; no reliable D call. Germline V CDR1 and CDR2: KGHSH, LQKENI. CDR3 length: 19 residues. V dropped 5 bases and J dropped 6 bases, with 31 bases sitting between them. Here the CDR3 DNA reads TGTGCCAGCTCAAAACGCACCTTCGGACCCTCCAAGGGAGCGCCTGAAGCTTTCTTT. Translated, it gives CASSKRTFGPSKGAPEAFF.

This clonotype showed up just a few times. This chain uses TRBV15 with TRBJ1-1, with D unclear. The CDR3 length is 14 residues. Germline CDR1 reads LNHNV; CDR2 reads YYDKDF (reference sequence). Between the trimmed V and J ends, which lost 5 bases and 8 bases, there was a span of 18 bases. The CDR3 is CATSWYGSSIEAFF. The DNA of the CDR3 is TGTGCCACCAGCTGGTACGGGAGCTCGATCGAAGCTTTCTTT.

This clonotype came up a few times. The chain is built from TRBV20-1 and TRBJ2-2; D is undetermined. V lost 2 bases and J 0 bases, leaving 7 bases between the germline ends. The CDR3 runs 14 residues. In germline, CDR1 is DFQATT, CDR2 SNEGSKA (reference sequence). The CDR3 DNA follows: TGCAGTGCTAGACCGGACCCGAACACCGGGGAGCTGTTTTTT. Encoded protein: CSARPDPNTGELFF.

Many counts were recorded for this clonotype. V is TRBV6-2 or TRBV6-3 and J is TRBJ1-1; D gene unclear. Germline V gives CDR1 MNHEY, CDR2 SVGEGT. CDR3 size: 15 residues. V lost 5 bases, J lost 0 bases, and 13 bases lay in between. DNA of the CDR3: TGTGCCAGCAGTGGCCCCAAGTGGCTGAACACTGAAGCTTTCTTT. Protein: CASSGPKWLNTEAFF.

In this sample, this clonotype turned up a few times. The chain recombines TRBV28 with TRBJ1-2, with D hard to call. CDR1 and CDR2 from the germline V gene are MDHEN and SYDVKM. With 3 bases removed from V and 4 bases from J, the gap between germline ends came to 21 bases. CDR3 size: 17 residues. The CDR3: CASSFQLSGAHLYGYTF. CDR3 DNA sequence: TGTGCCAGCAGTTTCCAGCTATCGGGTGCCCACCTCTATGGCTACACCTTC.

This clonotype was picked up many times. The rearrangement links TRBV5-1 to TRBJ2-1; the D is unclear. Germline loops: CDR1 SGHRS, CDR2 YFSETQ. The CDR3 is 15 residues long. Trimming removed 0 bases from V and 2 bases from J, with 9 bases in between. The CDR3, as DNA: TGCGCCAGCAGCTTGGCCGCAGGTACCTACAATGAGCAGTTCTTC. The encoded protein is CASSLAAGTYNEQFF.

The chain has TRBV2 and TRBJ2-1, with no clear D. With 8 bases removed from V and 2 bases from J, the gap between germline ends came to 13 bases. CDR1 and CDR2 (germline): SNHLY, FYNNEI. The CDR3 is 14 residues long. The CDR3 sequence is CASDLENTYNEQFF. The CDR3 DNA follows: TGTGCCAGCGATTTGGAGAATACCTACAATGAGCAGTTCTTC.

This chain joins TRBV11-2 and TRBJ2-1, with D unresolved. The V and J ends lost 4 bases and 8 bases respectively, with 9 bases between them. The germline gives CDR1 SGHAT, CDR2 FQNNGV. The CDR3 is 12 amino acids. Here the CDR3 reads CASSYKRYEQFF. As DNA, the CDR3 is TGTGCCAGCAGCTACAAGCGCTATGAGCAGTTCTTC.

The V call is TRBV6-5, the J call TRBJ2-2; D call uncertain. There are 18 residues in the CDR3. Germline assignment: CDR1 MNHEY and CDR2 SVGAGI. V was pared by 0 bases and J by 7 bases, with 21 bases between. The CDR3 coding sequence is TGTGCCAGCAGTTACTCCTCGAGTGGCCAGGCTGGGGTCGGGGAGCTGTTTTTT. Its protein product is CASSYSSSGQAGVGELFF.

This clonotype was detected a few times. The rearrangement joins TRBV4-3 to TRBJ1-5, with a weak D call TRBD1 (5 bases). The germline V gene has CDR1 LGHNA and CDR2 YSLEER. The V end was cut by 1 base, the J end by 1 base, with 11 bases between. This CDR3 contains 16 residues. Here the CDR3 reads CASSQAFDRSNQPQHF. DNA for the CDR3: TGCGCCAGCAGCCAAGCATTCGACAGAAGCAATCAGCCCCAGCATTTT.

This clonotype was detected only a few times. This chain uses TRBV18 with TRBJ2-3; no clear D. The CDR3 is 14 amino acids. The V gene's germline CDR1 is KGHSH and CDR2 LQKENI. V was clipped by 3 bases and J by 2 bases, with 9 bases between them. The CDR3 DNA sequence: TGTGCCAGCTCACCTAGGACCCTCACAGATACGCAGTATTTT. The encoded protein is CASSPRTLTDTQYF.

At least ten counts were recorded for this clonotype. The chain couples TRBV29-1 to TRBJ2-7; 9 positions match TRBD1. CDR1 and CDR2 (germline): SQVTM, ANQGSEA. This CDR3 contains 13 residues. The V and J ends lost 4 bases and 4 bases, in that order; junction bases with no gene match: 5. CDR3 bases: TGCAGCGTTGGGACCGACAGGGGGTACGAGCAGTACTTC. Amino acids: CSVGTDRGYEQYF.

This clonotype was detected ten times or more. J is TRBJ2-7 and V is TRBV4-2, with 7 nucleotides matching TRBD2. The CDR3 is 16 residues long. Germline V gene data show CDR1 as LGHNA and CDR2 as YNFKEQ. Trimming cost V 4 bases and J 2 bases; bases outside gene matches: 11. DNA for the CDR3: TGTGCCAGCAGCCCATTCCCAGCGGGGCAAACCTACGAGCAGTACTTC. Its translation is CASSPFPAGQTYEQYF.

Many counts were recorded for this clonotype. The chain joins TRBV5-1 to TRBJ1-1, with unresolved D. The V end was cut by 4 bases, the J end by 4 bases, with 17 bases between. The CDR3 has 15 amino acids. The germline V gene has CDR1 SGHRS and CDR2 YFSETQ. This CDR3 reads CASSLHGPQSTEAFF. Written as DNA, the CDR3 is TGCGCCAGCAGCCTGCATGGACCTCAGAGCACTGAAGCTTTCTTT.

The chain couples TRBV20-1 to TRBJ2-1; 7 bases align to TRBD1. The CDR3 has 16 residues. V was pared by 5 bases and J by 7 bases, with 17 bases of the junction left unmatched. CDR1 DFQATT and CDR2 SNEGSKA come from the germline V gene (reference sequence). For the CDR3, the DNA is TGCAGTGCTGAAGGTGATGGGACAGAACTTTTTAATGAGCAGTTCTTC. Translating it yields CSAEGDGTELFNEQFF.

The rearrangement joins TRBV9 to TRBJ2-1; TRBD2 agrees at 7 bases. Germline V gives CDR1 SGDLS, CDR2 YYNGEE. V shed 0 bases and J 3 bases; nucleotides not matched to a gene: 6. This CDR3 spans 16 amino acids. CDR3 protein: CASSVGEAGVYNEQFF. CDR3 coding DNA: TGTGCCAGCAGCGTAGGTGAGGCGGGAGTCTACAATGAGCAGTTCTTC.

This clonotype was found a few times. V is TRBV7-9 and J is TRBJ1-6, with 8 bases identical to TRBD1. The CDR3 sequence is 13 residues long. With 5 bases clipped from V and 9 bases from J, the junction kept 3 bases outside the gene matches. Germline V CDR1 and CDR2: SEHNR, FQNEAQ (reference sequence). The CDR3 loop reads CASSTTGASPLHF. In nucleotides, the CDR3 is TGTGCCAGCAGCACGACAGGGGCTTCACCCCTCCACTTT. Supplemented by reference TRBV7-9 and TRBJ1-6, the full variable domain reads DTGVSQNPRHKITKRGQNVTFRCDPISEHNRLYWYRQTLGQGPEFLTYFQNEAQLEKSRLLSDRFSAERPKGSFSTLEIQRTEQGDSAMYLCASSTTGASPLHFGNGTRLTVT.

The table lists this clonotype with a few counts. V is TRBV11-2 and J is TRBJ1-1; TRBD1 matches 10 bases. The CDR3 spans 16 residues. V lost 5 bases to trimming and J lost 0 bases; unmatched junction nucleotides: 6. Germline V gene lookup returns CDR1 SGHAT and CDR2 FQNNGV. The CDR3 loop reads CASSLMGQGLNTEAFF. CDR3 nucleotides: TGTGCCAGCAGCCTTATGGGACAGGGGTTGAACACTGAAGCTTTCTTT.

The rearrangement links TRBV20-1 to TRBJ2-7, with D possibly TRBD2 on 6 matching bases. CDR1 and CDR2 from the germline V gene are DFQATT and SNEGSKA (reference sequence). Deletions cut 0 bases from V and 7 bases from J, with 19 bases between. The CDR3 has 15 residues. The CDR3 DNA reads as TGCAGTGCTAGAGATCAGGACTTACCGCGGGATGAGCAGTACTTC. Translating gives CSARDQDLPRDEQYF.

V is TRBV15 and J is TRBJ2-4; 10 nucleotides line up with TRBD2. There are 17 residues in the CDR3. Germline CDR1 LNHNV, CDR2 YYDKDF (reference sequence). V shed 6 bases and J 0 bases; nucleotides not matched to a gene: 8. The CDR3 sequence: CATRTSGVSLAKNIQYF. The CDR3, as DNA: TGTGCCACCAGAACTAGCGGGGTATCGCTAGCCAAAAACATTCAGTACTTC.

This clonotype was detected many times. V is TRBV12-3 or TRBV12-4 and J is TRBJ2-1; maybe TRBD1 (5 bases). V was pared by 6 bases and J by 4 bases, with 13 bases between. CDR3 length: 14 residues. CDR3 region: CASRPLTEYNEQFF. As DNA, the CDR3 is TGTGCCAGCAGGCCCCTGACAGAATACAATGAGCAGTTCTTC.

The CDR3 loop reads CASSQDTALGGLKAFF. The CDR3 nucleotides read TGCGCCAGCAGCCAAGATACAGCCCTCGGGGGGCTGAAAGCTTTCTTT. This chain uses TRBV4-3 with TRBJ1-1; the D gene is possibly TRBD1 (6 bases). This CDR3 region has 16 residues. Germline CDR1 is LGHNA and CDR2 is YSLEER. The V end was cut by 0 bases, the J end by 9 bases, with 20 bases between.

Ten or more counts support this clonotype. This chain joins TRBV4-2 and TRBJ2-2; D unclear. CDR1 and CDR2 from the germline V gene are LGHNA and YNFKEQ. Deletions cut 1 base from V and 6 bases from J, with 15 bases between. The CDR3 extends over 16 amino acids. This chain's CDR3 is CASSQVVGGLPGELFF. The CDR3 coding sequence is TGTGCCAGCAGCCAAGTGGTCGGCGGCTTACCCGGGGAGCTGTTTTTT.

There are a few counts of this clonotype. V gene TRBV6-5 combines with J gene TRBJ1-1; TRBD1 matches 7 bases. Germline CDR1 and CDR2: MNHEY and SVGAGI. CDR3 size: 16 residues. The V gene end was trimmed by 0 bases and the J gene end by 5 bases; junction bases not matched to a gene: 9. This CDR3 reads CASSYSLVRGETEAFF. The CDR3 bases are TGTGCCAGCAGTTACTCGCTTGTCAGGGGGGAGACTGAAGCTTTCTTT.

This clonotype was seen a few times. This chain connects TRBV28 to TRBJ2-7, with D possibly being TRBD1 or TRBD2 (5 bases each). The germline V gene encodes CDR1 MDHEN and CDR2 SYDVKM. This CDR3 comprises 15 residues. V was trimmed by 9 bases and J by 6 bases, leaving 24 bases between them. DNA for the CDR3: TGTGCCAGTTCCACCCTGGGGCAGGGACCCCGCGAGCAGTACTTC. Translation gives CASSTLGQGPREQYF.

This clonotype has ten or more counts. V is TRBV5-1 and J is TRBJ2-1; D not certain. The CDR3 runs 12 residues. Germline V gives CDR1 SGHRS, CDR2 YFSETQ. V was clipped by 4 bases and J by 3 bases, with 5 bases between them. CDR3 region: CASSRNYNEQFF. CDR3 in DNA: TGCGCCAGCAGCCGTAACTACAATGAGCAGTTCTTC.

In this sample, this clonotype turned up a few times. CDR3 nucleotide sequence: TGCGGCCTCCCGAGGACTAGCGGGAGCTACAATGAGCAGTTCTTC. It specifies CGLPRTSGSYNEQFF. The chain employs TRBV20-1 and TRBJ2-1, with 13 positions matching TRBD2. Germline V gene data show CDR1 as DFQATT and CDR2 as SNEGSKA (reference sequence). CDR3 length equals 15 residues.

This clonotype occurred many times. J is TRBJ2-1 and V is TRBV5-6, with D perhaps matching TRBD2 (5 bases). CDR1 is SGHDT, CDR2 YYEEEE, per germline. The V end was cut by 4 bases, the J end by 3 bases, with 17 bases between. This CDR3 spans 16 amino acids. CDR3 residues: CASSAITRDYYNEQFF. The CDR3, as DNA: TGTGCCAGCAGCGCTATTACTAGAGACTACTACAATGAGCAGTTCTTC. Complete variable domain (other parts from reference TRBV5-6 and TRBJ2-1): DAGVTQSPTHLIKTRGQQVTLRCSPKSGHDTVSWYQQALGQGPQFIFQYYEEEERQRGNFPDRFSGHQFPNYSSELNVNALLLGDSALYLCASSAITRDYYNEQFFGPGTRLTVL.

V and J are TRBV12-3 or TRBV12-4 and TRBJ2-1; D may be TRBD1 or TRBD2 (5 bases each). The V and J ends lost 2 bases and 6 bases respectively, with 17 bases between them. This CDR3 has 16 residues. Here the CDR3 DNA reads TGTGCCAGCAGTTTATTAGGCAGGGTCGGGATCAATGAGCAGTTCTTC. It translates to CASSLLGRVGINEQFF.